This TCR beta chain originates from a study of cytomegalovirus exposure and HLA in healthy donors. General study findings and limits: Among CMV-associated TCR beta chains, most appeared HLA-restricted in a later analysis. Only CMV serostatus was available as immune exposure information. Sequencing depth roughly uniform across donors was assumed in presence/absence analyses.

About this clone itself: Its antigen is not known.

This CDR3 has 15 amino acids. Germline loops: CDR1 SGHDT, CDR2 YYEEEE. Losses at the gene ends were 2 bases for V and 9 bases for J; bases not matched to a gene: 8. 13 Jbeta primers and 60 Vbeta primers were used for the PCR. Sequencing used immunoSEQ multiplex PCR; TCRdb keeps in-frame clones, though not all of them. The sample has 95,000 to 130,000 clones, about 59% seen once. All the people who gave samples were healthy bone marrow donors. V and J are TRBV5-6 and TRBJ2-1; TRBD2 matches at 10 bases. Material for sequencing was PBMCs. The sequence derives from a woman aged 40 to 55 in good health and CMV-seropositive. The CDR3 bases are TGTGCCAGCAGCTTACCGGGACTAGCGTTCGGTGAGCAGTTCTTC. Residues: CASSLPGLAFGEQFF.